This T cell receptor (beta chain) was profiled in a study of blood T cell repertoires in COVID-19. Across the study: From T cells, B-cell-depleted T cells, or PBMCs came the material, which was cDNA or gDNA.

Germline-derived CDR1 and CDR2 are LNHNV and YYDKDF (reference sequence). The CDR3 has 13 residues. The germline V and J ends were trimmed by 0 bases and 6 bases, with 9 bases remaining between them. Patients of the Seattle cohort, enrolled during active infection, were followed longitudinally. TCRdb's copy holds only in-frame clones and misses some; the assay was immunoSEQ multiplex PCR. The sample contains around 160,000 clones, 70% to 90% of which appear only once. The sequence was collected from a woman in her sixties with COVID-19, enrolled during active disease. This rearrangement joins TRBV15 to TRBJ2-7; D gene uncertain. Source material: peripheral blood. The CDR3 spells CATSRDRRPEQYF. The CDR3 region has the DNA TGTGCCACCAGCAGAGATAGGAGACCCGAGCAGTACTTC.